A single TCR beta chain is shown here with its context. In the authors' workflow: Nucleated cell number was recorded as an estimate derived from reference gene primer amplification. Sequencing used immunoSEQ multiplex PCR; TCRdb keeps in-frame clones, though not all of them. D and trimming come from the DNA, and the V and J calls and clone size come from that table. The table has roughly 200,000 clones, roughly 76% seen once. The CDR3 spans 16 residues. The V gene's germline CDR1 is SNHLY and CDR2 FYNNEI. Deletions cut 3 bases from V and 1 base from J, with 15 bases between. The entry originates in a study of blood T cell repertoires in COVID-19. In the study overall: The United States, Italy and Spain were the sources of the acute and convalescent COVID-19 samples.

Patients in Seattle were enrolled during active infection, then followed longitudinally. This TCR came from a woman aged 40 to 50 with COVID-19, enrolled during active disease. This chain uses TRBV2 with TRBJ1-1; D possibly corresponds to TRBD1 (5 bases). Input material: peripheral blood. The CDR3 nucleotides read TGTGCCAGCAGTGATGGCCCGGGGGGTAAGAACACTGAAGCTTTCTTT. This encodes CASSDGPGGKNTEAFF. Using reference TRBV2 and TRBJ1-1 for the parts outside the CDR3, the full variable domain is EPEVTQTPSHQVTQMGQEVILRCVPISNHLYFYWYRQILGQKVEFLVSFYNNEISEKSEIFDDQFSVERPDGSNFTLKIRSTKLEDSAMYFCASSDGPGGKNTEAFFGQGTRLTVV.